The clone carrying this TCR beta chain has just one count. Germline CDR1 SGHRS, CDR2 YFSETQ. Trimming took off 3 bases at V and 2 bases at J, with 13 bases between the two ends. The CDR3 is 15 residues long. Assay: immunoSEQ multiplex PCR; the TCRdb copy retains only in-frame clones and omits some. Seen here are more than 45,000 clones, roughly 80% observed once, and the top ten hold 9.6%. This entry is derived from a study of blood T cell repertoires in COVID-19. Across the study: Samples representing acute and convalescent COVID-19 were sourced from the United States, Italy and Spain.

V usage is TRBV5-1 and J usage is TRBJ2-3; possibly TRBD1 for D (6 bases). The sample consisted of peripheral blood. The source is an elderly man with COVID-19, enrolled during active disease. The CDR3 region has the DNA TGCGCCAGCAGCTCACAGGGTAAGGTCACAGATACGCAGTATTTT. Protein product: CASSSQGKVTDTQYF.